This TCR beta chain was sequenced during a study of cytomegalovirus exposure and HLA in healthy donors. Study overall: HLA-typed donors contributed some 85 million unique TCRs, which were held in an early data release. Study-wide results and caveats: In a later analysis, HLA-C alleles had the fewest associated TCRs, DRB1 alleles the most. A likely sequencing artifact accounted for one observed cluster of highly shared sequence variants. An analysis was carried out later, and it reportedly showed fewer N-insertions in an Asian-associated ancestry cluster than the approximately 700-donor mean.

Comments on this clone: Its specificity is not known.

PCR amplification relied on 60 Vbeta primers (plus 13 Jbeta primers). TCRdb's table, derived via immunoSEQ multiplex PCR, lists solely in-frame clones and lacks some. The data show more than 100,000 clones, roughly 74% seen once. V lost 0 bases, J lost 8 bases, and 10 bases lay in between. The CDR3 is 13 residues long. Germline V lookup: CDR1 SGHNT, CDR2 YENEEA. This TCR came from a woman between 45 and 60 years old in good health and CMV-seropositive. The J gene is TRBJ1-1, the V gene TRBV11-3; no reliable D call. Sequencing was performed on PBMCs. In DNA form, the CDR3 reads TGTGCCAGCAGCTTAGATCCCCGCGGGGAAGCTTTCTTT. The encoded protein is CASSLDPRGEAFF. Based on the CDR3 plus reference TRBV11-3 and TRBJ1-1, the full variable domain is EAGVVQSPRYKIIEKKQPVAFWCNPISGHNTLYWYLQNLGQGPELLIRYENEEAVDDSQLPKDRFSAERLKGVDSTLKIQPAELGDSAVYLCASSLDPRGEAFFGQGTRLTVV.